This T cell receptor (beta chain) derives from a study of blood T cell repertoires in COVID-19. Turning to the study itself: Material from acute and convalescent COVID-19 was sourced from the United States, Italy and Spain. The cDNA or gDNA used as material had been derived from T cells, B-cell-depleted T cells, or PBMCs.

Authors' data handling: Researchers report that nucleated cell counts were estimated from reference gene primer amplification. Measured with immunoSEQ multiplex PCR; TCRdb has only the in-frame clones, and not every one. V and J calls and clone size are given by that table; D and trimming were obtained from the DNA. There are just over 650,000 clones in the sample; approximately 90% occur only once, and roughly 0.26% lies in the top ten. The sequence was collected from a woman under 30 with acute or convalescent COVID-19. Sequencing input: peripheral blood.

CDR3 DNA sequence: TGTGCCAGCAGTCCGACTAGCGGGGGGGCGTACACCGGGGAGCTGTTTTTT. Translating it yields CASSPTSGGAYTGELFF. This chain links TRBV2 with TRBJ2-2; the match to TRBD2 covers 14 bases. The CDR3 extends over 17 amino acids. Trimming at V came to 5 bases and at J to 3 bases, leaving 5 bases not matched to a gene. Germline assignment: CDR1 SNHLY and CDR2 FYNNEI.